Each of the 22 T cell receptor beta chains below was sequenced from the same sample in a study of OX40 agonist ivuxolimab in advanced cancers. Repertoires were generated with immunoSEQ multiplex PCR, while TCRdb's copy carries only in-frame clones and drops some. The table lists roughly 72,000 clones, approximately 89% of them singletons. This material consisted of CD4+ or CD8+ T cells sorted from blood, taken in a trial of the OX40 agonist ivuxolimab. Receptors were obtained from an adult with an advanced solid tumor such as melanoma, head and neck, liver or kidney cancer.

V usage is TRBV2 and J usage is TRBJ2-7, with TRBD2 matching 12 bases. The CDR3 extends over 16 amino acids. Germline-derived CDR1 and CDR2 are SNHLY and FYNNEI. The V gene end was trimmed by 5 bases and the J gene end by 5 bases; junction bases not matched to a gene: 10. CDR3 loop: CASSRGPSSGRDEQYF. The CDR3 DNA reads TGTGCCAGCAGTCGTGGCCCTTCTAGCGGGAGGGACGAGCAGTACTTC.

The chain is built from TRBV5-5 and TRBJ1-6, with TRBD1 matching 7 bases. This CDR3 has 18 residues. Germline values: CDR1 SGHKS, CDR2 YYEKEE (reference sequence). Trimming cost V 3 bases and J 7 bases; bases outside gene matches: 16. CDR3 amino acids: CASSWGPYRTGENSPLHF. The CDR3 DNA reads TGTGCCAGCAGCTGGGGACCGTATAGGACAGGAGAGAATTCACCCCTCCACTTT. Variable domain in full (rest from reference TRBV5-5 and TRBJ1-6): DAGVTQSPTHLIKTRGQQVTLRCSPISGHKSVSWYQQVLGQGPQFIFQYYEKEERGRGNFPDRFSARQFPNYSSELNVNALLLGDSALYLCASSWGPYRTGENSPLHFGNGTRLTVT.

The genes are TRBV29-1 and TRBJ2-7; no clear D. The length of the CDR3 is 11 residues. CDR1 is SQVTM, CDR2 ANQGSEA, per germline. V lost 4 bases and J lost 6, with 10 bases in between. The CDR3 spells CSVVGTIEQYF. Written as DNA, the CDR3 is TGCAGCGTTGTCGGTACCATCGAGCAGTACTTC.

A single count supports this clone. Here the CDR3 DNA reads TGTGCCAGCAGCGGACTAGGGGGGACATATGGCTACACCTTC. This codes for CASSGLGGTYGYTF. The chain recombines TRBV9 with TRBJ1-2; D might be TRBD1 (6 bases). The germline V and J ends were trimmed by 3 bases and 5 bases, with 14 bases remaining between them. CDR3 size: 14 residues. Germline loops: CDR1 SGDLS, CDR2 YYNGEE.

The genes are TRBV29-1 and TRBJ2-5; possible D gene TRBD2, 7 bases. V was cut by 5 bases and J by 1 base, with 14 bases left in between. The CDR3 spans 14 residues. Germline CDR1 SQVTM, CDR2 ANQGSEA. The DNA of the CDR3 is TGCAGCGTTTGGGGGGCTAGCGGCCAAGAGACCCAGTACTTC. Protein sequence: CSVWGASGQETQYF.

A note on this clone: The same CDR3 arises from other DNA sequences in this sample as well. This chain's CDR3 is CASSYTVQGGTIYF. In DNA, the CDR3 is TGTGCCAGCAGTTATACCGTACAGGGCGGCACCATATATTTT. This chain joins TRBV6-6 and TRBJ1-3; tentative D call: TRBD1 (6 bases). The CDR3 is 14 residues long. Between the trimmed V and J ends, which lost 3 bases and 9 bases, there was a span of 15 bases. In germline, CDR1 is MNHNY, CDR2 SVGAGI (reference sequence).

This sequence joins TRBV28 and TRBJ1-2; D not resolved. The CDR3 covers 16 residues. Germline CDR1 MDHEN, CDR2 SYDVKM. V shed 5 bases and J shed 2 bases, with 18 bases lying between them. The CDR3 loop is CASSLGFSRTNYGYTF. The DNA for the CDR3 is TGTGCCAGCAGTCTCGGGTTTTCTCGGACCAACTATGGCTACACCTTC.

The CDR3 nucleotides read TGCGCCAGCAGCTTGGAAGCGGGCTTGGGAGAGCAGTACTTC. Its translation is CASSLEAGLGEQYF. The chain combines TRBV5-1 with TRBJ2-7; D possibly corresponds to TRBD2 (6 bases). Trimming stripped 0 bases from V and 7 bases from J, with 14 bases between. This CDR3 region has 14 residues. Germline values: CDR1 SGHRS, CDR2 YFSETQ.

Note on this clone: The sample carries other DNA sequences with the same CDR3. The V gene is TRBV18, the J gene TRBJ2-3, with D hard to call. The CDR3 runs 12 residues. The V end was cut by 3 bases, the J end by 2 bases, with 3 bases between. Per germline, CDR1 KGHSH and CDR2 LQKENI. The CDR3: CASSPDTDTQYF. DNA for the CDR3: TGTGCCAGCTCACCGGACACAGATACGCAGTATTTT.

J is TRBJ2-5 and V is TRBV11-2; 8 bases are a match to TRBD1. V lost 5 bases and J lost 5; bases outside the gene matches: 10. This CDR3 has 15 amino acids. Germline assignment: CDR1 SGHAT and CDR2 FQNNGV. Here the CDR3 DNA reads TGTGCCAGCAGCCCCGGACAGGGTTGGGGGGAGACCCAGTACTTC. Translating it yields CASSPGQGWGETQYF.

The rearrangement links TRBV7-2 to TRBJ1-2, with D maybe TRBD1 (5 bases). There are 17 residues in the CDR3. V lost 3 bases to trimming and J lost 0 bases, with 17 bases between them. The germline V gene encodes CDR1 SGHTA and CDR2 FQGNSA. In DNA form, the CDR3 reads TGTGCCAGCAGCTTCTCGACGGGGGGACTTACTAACTATGGCTACACCTTC. This translates into CASSFSTGGLTNYGYTF.

The genes are TRBV11-2 and TRBJ2-1; 10 bases fit TRBD2. The length of the CDR3 is 15 residues. Germline V CDR1 and CDR2: SGHAT, FQNNGV. V was pared by 1 base and J by 4 bases, with 1 base of the junction left unmatched. CDR3 DNA sequence: TGTGCCAGCAGCTTAGGTAGCGGGGGGTACAATGAGCAGTTCTTC. It encodes CASSLGSGGYNEQFF. Using reference TRBV11-2 and TRBJ2-1 for the parts outside the CDR3, the full variable domain is EAGVAQSPRYKIIEKRQSVAFWCNPISGHATLYWYQQILGQGPKLLIQFQNNGVVDDSQLPKDRFSAERLKGVDSTLKIQPAKLEDSAVYLCASSLGSGGYNEQFFGPGTRLTVL.

V usage is TRBV21-1 and J usage is TRBJ2-7. TRBV21-1 is an annotated pseudogene. The CDR3 is made up of 18 amino acids. The CDR3 sequence is CASSKGGLRPFQGYEQYF. As DNA, the CDR3 is TGTGCCAGCAGCAAAGGAGGGCTCCGCCCATTCCAGGGCTACGAGCAGTACTTC.

The chain has TRBV14 and TRBJ1-2, with 8 positions matching TRBD1. This CDR3 spans 16 amino acids. CDR1 is SGHDN, CDR2 FVKESK, per germline. J was trimmed by 4 bases and V by 1 base; bases with no gene match: 8. The CDR3 DNA reads as TGTGCCAGCAGCCAAGGAGGCCAGGGGGCCGTCTATGGCTACACCTTC. This encodes CASSQGGQGAVYGYTF.

The rearrangement uses TRBV7-9 and TRBJ2-7; no reliable D call. V was trimmed by 4 bases and J by 4 bases, leaving 5 bases between them. Germline V gives CDR1 SEHNR, CDR2 FQNEAQ (reference sequence). The CDR3 consists of 11 residues. CDR3 sequence reads: CASSSQYEQYF. The CDR3, as DNA: TGTGCCAGCAGCTCCCAGTACGAGCAGTACTTC.

In its sample, this clone was seen a few times. The CDR3 DNA sequence: TGCGCCAGCAGCTTGGCCGTCGGGACCCCTGAGGACGAGCAGTACTTC. Translation gives CASSLAVGTPEDEQYF. V gene TRBV5-1 combines with J gene TRBJ2-7, with D perhaps being TRBD1 or TRBD2 (5 bases each). CDR1 and CDR2 (germline): SGHRS, YFSETQ. Trimming removed 0 bases from V and 5 bases from J, with 18 bases in between. CDR3 length equals 16 residues.

The chain couples TRBV29-1 to TRBJ2-2, with 12 bases identical to TRBD2. Germline CDR1 is SQVTM and CDR2 is ANQGSEA. The V and J ends lost 2 bases and 0 bases, in that order; junction bases with no gene match: 19. The CDR3 is 22 residues long. The CDR3 nucleotides are TGCAGCGTTGAAAAGCCGGGGCTAGCGGGAGGGCCTTTCTACTCGAACACCGGGGAGCTGTTTTTT. Translating it yields CSVEKPGLAGGPFYSNTGELFF.

V is TRBV4-2 and J is TRBJ2-7; D is uncertain. This CDR3 region has 14 residues. V was cut by 1 base and J by 2 bases, with 9 bases left in between. The germline V gene encodes CDR1 LGHNA and CDR2 YNFKEQ. The CDR3 loop is CASSQVASPYEQYF. The DNA of the CDR3 is TGTGCCAGCAGCCAAGTGGCCAGCCCCTACGAGCAGTACTTC.

The rearrangement uses TRBV11-1 and TRBJ2-7; 7 positions match TRBD1. CDR1 is SGHAT and CDR2 is FQDESV in the germline V gene (reference sequence). V was clipped by 5 bases and J by 4 bases; unmatched bases: 2. This CDR3 region has 12 residues. The CDR3, as DNA: TGTGCCAGCAGCAGACAGGGATACGAGCAGTACTTC. Translated: CASSRQGYEQYF.

The chain combines TRBV12-5 with TRBJ1-2; tentative D call: TRBD1 (6 bases). With 5 bases removed from V and 2 bases from J, the gap between germline ends came to 9 bases. This CDR3 is 13 amino acids long. Per the germline V gene, CDR1 is LGHNT and CDR2 is FRNRAP. The CDR3 sequence is CASGGGGNYGYTF. CDR3 nucleotides: TGTGCTAGTGGTGGGGGCGGAAACTATGGCTACACCTTC.

The V and J genes are TRBV2 and TRBJ2-7, with a possible D match to TRBD2 (5 bases). V shed 7 bases and J shed 0 bases, with 10 bases lying between them. Germline V gene lookup returns CDR1 SNHLY and CDR2 FYNNEI. The CDR3 contains 13 residues. In nucleotides, the CDR3 is TGTGCCAGCATACCTCGGGGCTCCTACGAGCAGTACTTC. Protein sequence: CASIPRGSYEQYF.

This clone has only one observation. The chain employs TRBV2 and TRBJ2-2; no firm D call. The CDR3 totals 15 residues. Trimming pared 2 bases from V and 2 bases from J, leaving 9 bases between. CDR1 and CDR2 from the germline V gene are SNHLY and FYNNEI. The DNA for the CDR3 is TGTGCCAGCAGTGAACTGGCTAGAAACACCGGGGAGCTGTTTTTT. It translates to CASSELARNTGELFF.